This T cell receptor (beta chain) is drawn from a study of response to subunit inactivated influenza vaccine. A single record per CDR3 protein comes from TCRdb applying MiXCR to the RT-PCR reads. The sample includes a few hundred thousand distinct CDR3 sequences, 14% seen only once; the top ten take more than 9.5%. The source was PBMCs from blood, collected 11 to 12 days after vaccination. The TCR comes from a man aged 45-60 years who received an inactivated influenza vaccine.

CDR3 protein: CASSFVLGVNEAFF. Written as DNA, the CDR3 is TGTGCCAGCAGCTTTGTGTTAGGGGTCAATGAAGCTTTCTTT. The chain employs TRBV7-2 and TRBJ1-1, with D perhaps TRBD1 (5 bases). Germline V lookup: CDR1 SGHTA, CDR2 FQGNSA. This CDR3 has 14 residues. V lost 3 bases and J 7 bases, leaving 15 bases between the germline ends.